One sample yielded the 2 T cell receptor beta chains listed below, sequenced in a study of control samples from healthy donors and cancer patients (dated by TCRdb to about 2020). Library preparation was by the immunoSEQ multiplex PCR assay. This immuneACCESS table, as held by TCRdb, lists in-frame sequences with V and J called but not all clones. Of the missing ones, under half trace to an unresolved V gene in checked studies; the others have no known cause. The sample table lists roughly 150,000 clones, around 90% of them with a count of one. The ten largest make up over 1.5% of the sample. The sample comprised blood. The receptor set was obtained from a man younger than 35 in good health.

The chain recombines TRBV7-8 with TRBJ2-2; 11 positions agree with TRBD1. Germline V gene sequence: CDR1 SGHVS, CDR2 FQNEAQ. The CDR3 length is 15 residues. Trimming took 4 bases from V and 4 from J; bases not matched to a gene: 2. In DNA form, the CDR3 reads TGTGCCAGCAGCTCCGGGACAGGGGGCACCGGGGAGCTGTTTTTT. It yields the protein CASSSGTGGTGELFF.

The V call is TRBV19, the J call TRBJ2-7; D possibly corresponds to TRBD2 (5 bases). This CDR3 has 13 amino acids. CDR1 and CDR2 from the germline V gene are LNHDA and SQIVND (reference sequence). The V end lost 4 bases, the J end lost 6 bases, and 13 bases lay between the germline ends. For the CDR3, the DNA is TGTGCCAGTAGTAGCTCCACCGGAGGCGAGCAGTACTTC. Protein product: CASSSSTGGEQYF.